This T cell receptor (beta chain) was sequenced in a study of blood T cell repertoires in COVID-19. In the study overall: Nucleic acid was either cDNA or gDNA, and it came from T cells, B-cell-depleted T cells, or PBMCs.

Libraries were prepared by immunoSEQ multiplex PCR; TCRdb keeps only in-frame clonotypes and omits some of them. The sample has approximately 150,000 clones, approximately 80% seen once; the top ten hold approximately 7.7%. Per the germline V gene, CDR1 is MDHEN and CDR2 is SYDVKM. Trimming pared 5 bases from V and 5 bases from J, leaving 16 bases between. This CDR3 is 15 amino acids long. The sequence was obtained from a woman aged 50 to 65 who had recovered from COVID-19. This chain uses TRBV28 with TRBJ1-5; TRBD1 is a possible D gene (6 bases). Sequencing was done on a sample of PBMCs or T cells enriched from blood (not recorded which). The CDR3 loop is CASSRRLDSYQPQHF. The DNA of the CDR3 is TGTGCCAGCAGTCGCCGCCTGGACAGCTATCAGCCCCAGCATTTT.